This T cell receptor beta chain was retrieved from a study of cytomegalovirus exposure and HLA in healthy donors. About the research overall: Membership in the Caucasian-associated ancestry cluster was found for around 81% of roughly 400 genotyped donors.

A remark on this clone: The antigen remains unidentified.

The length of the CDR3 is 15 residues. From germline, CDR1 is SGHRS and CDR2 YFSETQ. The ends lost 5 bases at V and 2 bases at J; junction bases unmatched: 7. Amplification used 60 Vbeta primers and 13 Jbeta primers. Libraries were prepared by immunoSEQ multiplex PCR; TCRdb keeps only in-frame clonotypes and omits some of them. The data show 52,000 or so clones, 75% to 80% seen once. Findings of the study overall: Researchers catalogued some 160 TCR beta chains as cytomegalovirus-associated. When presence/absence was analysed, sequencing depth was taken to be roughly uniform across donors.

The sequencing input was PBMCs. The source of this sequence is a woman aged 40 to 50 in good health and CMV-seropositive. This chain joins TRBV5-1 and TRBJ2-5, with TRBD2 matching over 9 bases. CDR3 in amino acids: CASRPGGGAQETQYF. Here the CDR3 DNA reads TGCGCCAGCAGACCCGGCGGGGGGGCTCAAGAGACCCAGTACTTC.